This T cell receptor (beta chain) was profiled in a study of T-cell memory formation after mild COVID-19. CDR1 is SGHRS and CDR2 is YFSETQ in the germline V gene. The CDR3 has 14 residues. The V and J ends lost 0 bases and 6 bases respectively, with 12 bases between them. Of note for this clonotype: Its specificity is unknown.

TCRdb re-called the 5' RACE reads with MiXCR, one entry per CDR3 protein. The sample contains about 270,000 distinct CDR3 sequences, about 16% of which appear only once. Study results and caveats: Within pre-infection memory, some responding clones were found, suggesting cross-reactive memory joined. Of the contracting clones, CD4+ ones lay mainly in CM and EM, and CD8+ ones in EMRA.

The chain employs TRBV5-1 and TRBJ1-2, with unresolved D. The sequence was obtained from an adult woman who had mild COVID-19 (a few samples of this study predate the infection). Cell type and time point are not known. The source material was PBMCs or a T cell subset sorted from them (not recorded which). The CDR3 loop reads CASSLDKILDGYTF. In DNA, the CDR3 is TGCGCCAGCAGCTTGGATAAAATCCTAGATGGCTACACCTTC.